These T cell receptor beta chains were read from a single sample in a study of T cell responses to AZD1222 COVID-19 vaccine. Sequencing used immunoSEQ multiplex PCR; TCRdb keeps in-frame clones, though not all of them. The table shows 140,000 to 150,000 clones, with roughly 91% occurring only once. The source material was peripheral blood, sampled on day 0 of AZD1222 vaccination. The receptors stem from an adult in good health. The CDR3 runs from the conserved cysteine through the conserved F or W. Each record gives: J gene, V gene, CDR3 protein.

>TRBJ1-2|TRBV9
CASSGTGNYGYTF
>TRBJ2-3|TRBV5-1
CASSLGAGVADTQYF
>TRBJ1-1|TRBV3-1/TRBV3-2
CASSHYRGGDTEAFF
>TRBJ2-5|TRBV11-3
CASSLNGGETQYF
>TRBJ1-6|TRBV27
CASSLRDRINSPLHF
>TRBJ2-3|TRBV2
CASSGGAPMDTQYF
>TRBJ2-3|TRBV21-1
CASSKKGVNSPPDTQYF
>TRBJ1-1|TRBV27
CASSLEGGPQNTEAFF
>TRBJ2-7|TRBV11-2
CASSRLNEQYF
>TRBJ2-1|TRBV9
CASSVAGGAGDNEQFF
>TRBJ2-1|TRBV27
CASSSQGYNEQFF
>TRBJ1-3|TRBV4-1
CASSQDLGQGAYTIYF
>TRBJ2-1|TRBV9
CASSAAPGQGRNEQFF
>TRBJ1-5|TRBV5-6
CASSFSQGPHQPQHF
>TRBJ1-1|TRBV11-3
CASIHTGGITEAFF
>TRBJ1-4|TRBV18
CASSPWDRGSTNEKLFF
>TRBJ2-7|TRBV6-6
CASKLALSYEQYF
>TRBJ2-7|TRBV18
CASSIGTRLYEQYF
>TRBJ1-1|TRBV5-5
CASSPRTGRVWTEAFF
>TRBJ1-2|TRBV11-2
CASSLGPGSEGYTF
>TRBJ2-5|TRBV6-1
CASSERIAGDQETQYF
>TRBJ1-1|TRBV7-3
CASSLGSGTEAFF
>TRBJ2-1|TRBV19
CASKDDEYNEQFF
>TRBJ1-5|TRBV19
CASSYTGNQPQHF
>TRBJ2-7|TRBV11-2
CASSLDLQGDYEQYF
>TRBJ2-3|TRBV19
CATSTGTDTQYF
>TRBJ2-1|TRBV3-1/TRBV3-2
CASHPTSGGFSSNEQFF
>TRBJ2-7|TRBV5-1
CASSLGGGVTYEQYF
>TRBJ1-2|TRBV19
CASSTTGGTYYGYTF
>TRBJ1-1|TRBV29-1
CSAGQAGEAFF
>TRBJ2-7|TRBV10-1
CASSEGTGRAEQYF
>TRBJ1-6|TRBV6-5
CASSPPRGENSPLHF
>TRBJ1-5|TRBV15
CATSSDGTGLTQHF
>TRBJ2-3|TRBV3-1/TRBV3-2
CASSRDHYTDTQYF
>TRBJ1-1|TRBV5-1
CASSWGTGFTEAFF
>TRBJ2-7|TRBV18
CASSPRGTPGYEQYF
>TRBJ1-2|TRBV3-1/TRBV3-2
CASSQYRGTGYTF
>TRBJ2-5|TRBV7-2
CASSRTSGGAQETQYF
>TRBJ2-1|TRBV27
CASSPGLVRGNEQFF
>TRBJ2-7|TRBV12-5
CASGPSSFRTTGEQYF
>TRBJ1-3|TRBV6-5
CASSYAGPGNTIYF
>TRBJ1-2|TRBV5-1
CASSATGGKDYGYTF
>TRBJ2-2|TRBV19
CASSNRGRDTGELFF
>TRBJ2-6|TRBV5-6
CASSLVAGANVLTF
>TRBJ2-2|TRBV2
CASSPRSTTSGELFF
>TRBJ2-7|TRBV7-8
CASSLNRVSYEQYF
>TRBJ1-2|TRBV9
CASSVEATGDYGYTF
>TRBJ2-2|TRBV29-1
CSVKRTDTGELFF
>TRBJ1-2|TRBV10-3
CATGDRGLNYGYTF
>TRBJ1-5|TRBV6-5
CASSSTGNQPQHF
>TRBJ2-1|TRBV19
CASSTVWRYDNEQFF
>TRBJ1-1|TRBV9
CASSVWTNTEAFF
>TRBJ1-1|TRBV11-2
CASSHNRQGQGARAFF
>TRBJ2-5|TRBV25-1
CASSDLYGEKTQYF
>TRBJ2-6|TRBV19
CASSPGGPSGANVLTF
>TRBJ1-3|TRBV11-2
CASSPPGAPEGTIYF
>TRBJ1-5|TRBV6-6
CASCYYSNQPQHF
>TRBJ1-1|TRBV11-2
CASINPGGDGTEAFF
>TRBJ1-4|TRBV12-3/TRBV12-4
CASSFSGREKLFF